The 20 T cell receptor beta chains below were found in one sample sequenced in a study of T cells in tuberculosis (dated by TCRdb to the late 2010s). Library preparation employed the immunoSEQ multiplex PCR assay. The clones in this table, taken by TCRdb from immuneACCESS, are in-frame only. Not every clone is retained; where verified, under half of the shortfall comes from an unresolved V gene, and the cause of the rest is unknown. The table for this sample lists around 25,000 clones; around nine tenths of them were counted only once. About 17% of the sample is in the top ten clones. The sample comprised PBMCs. The receptors originated from a donor aged 10 to 29 with latent tuberculosis or without tuberculosis infection. Some clones in this sample may be carry-over from other donors' samples.

The chain recombines TRBV29-1 with TRBJ2-7; D is unresolved. Between the trimmed V and J ends, which lost 0 bases and 0 bases, there was a span of 12 bases. The CDR3 is 15 residues long. CDR1 SQVTM and CDR2 ANQGSEA come from the germline V gene. In nucleotides, the CDR3 is TGCAGCGTTGAAGATCGGTCCTTGAGCTCCTACGAGCAGTACTTC. Translating it yields CSVEDRSLSSYEQYF.

This rearrangement joins TRBV7-2 to TRBJ2-7, with 7 bases identical to TRBD2. CDR3 size: 12 residues. Germline CDR1 is SGHTA and CDR2 is FQGNSA. J gave up 6 bases and V 3 bases, and 2 bases lay outside the gene matches. The CDR3 sequence is CASSFGLVEQYF. The CDR3 DNA follows: TGTGCCAGCAGCTTCGGACTAGTCGAGCAGTACTTC.

J is TRBJ2-7 and V is TRBV9, with D maybe TRBD2 (6 bases). CDR1 is SGDLS, CDR2 YYNGEE, per germline. Trimming cost V 4 bases and J 7 bases, with 15 bases left between them. The CDR3 has 13 residues. The CDR3 coding sequence is TGTGCCAGCAGCCAGGCGGGACGGGGGGAGCAGTACTTC. This gives the protein CASSQAGRGEQYF.

The V call is TRBV4-1, the J call TRBJ2-7, with a weak D call TRBD2 (5 bases). Trimming pared 0 bases from V and 2 bases from J, leaving 17 bases between. Germline CDR1 and CDR2: MGHRA and YSYEKL. This CDR3 is built from 17 residues. The CDR3 reads CASSQDLRGQLAYEQYF. CDR3 in DNA: TGCGCCAGCAGCCAAGATTTAAGAGGGCAGCTCGCCTACGAGCAGTACTTC.

The genes are TRBV11-2 and TRBJ2-2; 10 bases are shared with TRBD2. The length of the CDR3 is 15 residues. Per germline, CDR1 SGHAT and CDR2 FQNNGV. Trimming took 4 bases from V and 5 from J; bases not matched to a gene: 4. The CDR3 sequence: CASSYSGGKTGELFF. CDR3 nucleotides: TGTGCCAGCAGCTATAGCGGGGGGAAAACCGGGGAGCTGTTTTTT.

This chain connects TRBV7-9 to TRBJ1-1, with D perhaps matching TRBD1 (5 bases). The CDR3 sequence is 13 residues long. Germline CDR1 is SEHNR and CDR2 is FQNEAQ (reference sequence). Trimming left V 8 bases short and J 5 bases short, with 15 bases between. CDR3 DNA: TGTGCCAGCGCAGTCGGGGGTTGGACTGAAGCTTTCTTT. Translated: CASAVGGWTEAFF.

The V and J genes are TRBV7-2 and TRBJ2-3, with 7 bases matching TRBD1. CDR1 and CDR2 from the germline V gene are SGHTA and FQGNSA. With V trimmed by 2 bases and J by 4 bases, 6 bases remained unmatched. The CDR3 spans 15 residues. The chain's CDR3 is CASSLMGQIADTQYF. DNA of the CDR3: TGTGCCAGCAGCTTAATGGGACAGATCGCAGATACGCAGTATTTT. Full variable domain (remainder filled in from reference TRBV7-2 and TRBJ2-3): GAGVSQSPSNKVTEKGKDVELRCDPISGHTALYWYRQSLGQGLEFLIYFQGNSAPDKSGLPSDRFSAERTGGSVSTLTIQRTQQEDSAVYLCASSLMGQIADTQYFGPGTRLTVL.

The chain is built from TRBV6-7 and TRBJ1-5; 9 bases are shared with TRBD1. TRBV6-7 is known as an ORF, though its function is uncertain. The CDR3 runs 18 residues. Germline trimming cut 5 bases from V and 3 bases from J; bases unmatched to any gene: 14. The CDR3 region has the DNA TGTGCCAGCAGTACTCCGGGACAGGGAGTGTTATACAATCAGCCCCAGCATTTT. It encodes CASSTPGQGVLYNQPQHF.

The rearrangement uses TRBV6-1 and TRBJ1-2; TRBD1 aligns across 8 bases. Germline-derived CDR1 and CDR2 are MNHNS and SASEGT. The trim removed 3 bases at V and 2 bases at J, leaving 11 bases unmatched. The CDR3 has 17 amino acids. CDR3 DNA: TGTGCCAGCAGTGATTTTCGGAGGGACAGGCGGAACTATGGCTACACCTTC. Its translation is CASSDFRRDRRNYGYTF.

This clone was seen once. The rearrangement uses TRBV29-1 and TRBJ1-2; TRBD1 matches 8 bases. The V and J ends lost 6 bases and 7 bases, in that order; junction bases with no gene match: 4. This CDR3 has 11 residues. Germline CDR1 and CDR2: SQVTM and ANQGSEA. This CDR3 reads CSVQGQGGYTF. CDR3 DNA: TGCAGCGTCCAAGGACAGGGTGGCTACACCTTC.

The rearrangement links TRBV30 to TRBJ2-3; weak D call: TRBD2 (6 bases). Trimming shortened V by 0 bases and J by 5 bases, and 12 bases separated the two germline ends. CDR1 and CDR2 from the germline V gene are GTSNPN and SVGIG (reference sequence). This CDR3 has 14 amino acids. The CDR3 nucleotides are TGTGCCTGGAGTGTCAGCGGGTTAGGAGATACGCAGTATTTT. It translates to CAWSVSGLGDTQYF.

There are a few counts of this clone. The genes are TRBV5-1 and TRBJ2-4; no clear D. The CDR3 spans 15 residues. Germline values: CDR1 SGHRS, CDR2 YFSETQ. The V end lost 4 bases, the J end lost 1 base, and 12 bases lay between the germline ends. CDR3 residues: CASSLGPPAKNIQYF. The CDR3 region has the DNA TGCGCCAGCAGCCTGGGTCCCCCGGCCAAAAACATTCAGTACTTC.

V gene TRBV6-4 combines with J gene TRBJ2-1; 7 nucleotides match TRBD1. The CDR3 covers 14 residues. The germline CDR1 and CDR2 sequences are MRHNA and SNTAGT. The ends lost 8 bases at V and 4 bases at J; junction bases unmatched: 8. The DNA of the CDR3 is TGTGCCAGCTCACCCGGGACAGCTTACAATGAGCAGTTCTTC. Amino acid sequence: CASSPGTAYNEQFF.

The V gene is TRBV7-9, the J gene TRBJ2-7; 8 bases match TRBD2. The length of the CDR3 is 13 residues. Trimming removed 6 bases from V and 0 bases from J; junction bases left unmatched: 1. Germline values: CDR1 SEHNR, CDR2 FQNEAQ (reference sequence). CDR3 bases: TGTGCCAGCAGGGGGACTAGCTCCTACGAGCAGTACTTC. This translates into CASRGTSSYEQYF. Full variable domain (outside the CDR3, taken from reference TRBV7-9 and TRBJ2-7): DTGVSQNPRHKITKRGQNVTFRCDPISEHNRLYWYRQTLGQGPEFLTYFQNEAQLEKSRLLSDRFSAERPKGSFSTLEIQRTEQGDSAMYLCASRGTSSYEQYFGPGTRLTVT.

V usage is TRBV6-5 and J usage is TRBJ2-7, with 15 bases fitting TRBD2. The CDR3 extends over 15 amino acids. J lost 5 bases, V lost 6 bases, and 5 bases had no gene match. CDR1 is MNHEY and CDR2 is SVGAGI in the germline V gene. The DNA for the CDR3 is TGTGCCAGCAGGAGGACTAGCGGGAGGGCCCACGAGCAGTACTTC. Encoded protein: CASRRTSGRAHEQYF.

This clone was observed a single time. V is TRBV5-1 and J is TRBJ1-1; no definite D call. From germline, CDR1 is SGHRS and CDR2 YFSETQ. The germline V and J ends were trimmed by 3 bases and 4 bases, with 10 bases remaining between them. The CDR3 totals 13 residues. The CDR3 DNA is TGCGCCAGCAGCTCCCCAGGTACCACTGAAGCTTTCTTT. This gives the protein CASSSPGTTEAFF.

This chain links TRBV30 with TRBJ1-1, with unresolved D. This CDR3 is 16 amino acids long. Germline CDR1 GTSNPN, CDR2 SVGIG (reference sequence). The V gene lost 3 bases and the J gene lost 0 bases, with 17 bases spanning the gap. CDR3 residues: CAWSKLIGLLNTEAFF. For the CDR3, the DNA is TGTGCCTGGAGCAAACTGATAGGACTGTTGAACACTGAAGCTTTCTTT.

The J gene is TRBJ1-6, the V gene TRBV30; D is ambiguous. Germline loops: CDR1 GTSNPN, CDR2 SVGIG (reference sequence). Trimming removed 1 base from V and 17 bases from J, with 12 bases in between. CDR3 length equals 11 residues. The CDR3: CAWSGGGVFHF. The CDR3 DNA reads TGTGCCTGGAGTGGGGGAGGTGTATTCCACTTT.

This chain joins TRBV2 and TRBJ1-6, with a possible D match to TRBD1 (5 bases). Between the trimmed V and J ends, which lost 1 base and 8 bases, there was a span of 9 bases. Germline CDR1 and CDR2: SNHLY and FYNNEI. This CDR3 region has 14 residues. The CDR3 loop reads CASSEEGPDSPLHF. CDR3 in DNA: TGTGCCAGCAGTGAAGAGGGGCCGGATTCACCCCTCCACTTT.

The gene calls are TRBV14 and TRBJ1-2; 8 bases match TRBD1. The germline CDR1 and CDR2 sequences are SGHDN and FVKESK. J was trimmed by 4 bases and V by 5 bases; bases with no gene match: 15. The CDR3 consists of 17 residues. The CDR3 reads CASSGRIRTGPTYGYTF. The CDR3 DNA is TGTGCCAGCAGCGGTAGGATTAGGACAGGGCCAACCTATGGCTACACCTTC.